Shown below are 10 T cell receptor beta chains from a single sample sequenced in a study of technical replicates of blood from several donors. Sequencing was performed with immunoSEQ multiplex PCR; in TCRdb, only in-frame clones are kept and a portion is missing. The sample records about 83,000 clones, roughly nine tenths being singletons. The sample taken for sequencing was T cells isolated from PBMCs. The receptor set was obtained from a human donor in good health.

The V and J genes are TRBV30 and TRBJ2-1; a possible D gene is TRBD2 (6 bases). This CDR3 region has 13 residues. CDR1 and CDR2 from the germline V gene are GTSNPN and SVGIG (reference sequence). V lost 3 bases and J 1 base, leaving 7 bases between the germline ends. The CDR3 protein is CAWSGSSYNEQFF. CDR3 coding DNA: TGTGCCTGGAGCGGGAGTTCCTACAATGAGCAGTTCTTC.

V is TRBV4-3 and J is TRBJ2-2; 10 nucleotides align to TRBD1. CDR1 and CDR2 (germline): LGHNA, YSLEER. The CDR3 spans 15 residues. V gave up 4 bases and J gave up 6 bases; unmatched junction bases: 5. CDR3 sequence reads: CASSRQGAGAGELFF. The CDR3 DNA sequence: TGCGCCAGCAGCCGACAGGGGGCGGGGGCCGGGGAGCTGTTTTTT.

The V gene is TRBV30, the J gene TRBJ1-5, with TRBD1 matching over 9 bases. Trimming cost V 5 bases and J 5 bases; bases outside gene matches: 10. Per germline, CDR1 GTSNPN and CDR2 SVGIG (reference sequence). CDR3 length: 15 residues. The CDR3 bases are TGTGCCTGGCAAAAGGGGACAGGGAGCGATCAGCCCCAGCATTTT. It is translated as CAWQKGTGSDQPQHF.

The chain couples TRBV7-8 to TRBJ2-3; 10 nucleotides align to TRBD1. The CDR3 contains 15 residues. The germline gives CDR1 SGHVS, CDR2 FQNEAQ. Losses at the gene ends were 5 bases for V and 4 bases for J; bases not matched to a gene: 6. The CDR3 nucleotides are TGTGCCAGCAGCGCGACAGGGGGCGCAGCAGATACGCAGTATTTT. Translation gives CASSATGGAADTQYF.

The rearrangement links TRBV9 to TRBJ1-1, with D possibly matching TRBD1 (6 bases). The CDR3 has 14 amino acids. The germline gives CDR1 SGDLS, CDR2 YYNGEE. V lost 3 bases and J 3 bases, leaving 12 bases between the germline ends. The CDR3 protein is CASSGNYRDTEAFF. In DNA form, the CDR3 reads TGTGCCAGCAGCGGAAACTACAGGGACACTGAAGCTTTCTTT.

This chain links TRBV27 with TRBJ2-3, with 13 bases that match TRBD2. Unmatched junction bases numbered 4, after V lost 5 bases and J lost 2 bases. The germline V gene encodes CDR1 MNHEY and CDR2 SMNVEV (reference sequence). CDR3 length: 16 residues. CDR3 region: CASSRGTSGITDTQYF. The CDR3 DNA is TGTGCCAGCAGTCGGGGGACTAGCGGGATCACAGATACGCAGTATTTT.

The chain employs TRBV12-5 and TRBJ1-1; 7 bases match TRBD1. Germline V gene sequence: CDR1 LGHNT, CDR2 FRNRAP. The length of the CDR3 is 13 residues. V gave up 6 bases and J gave up 3 bases; unmatched junction bases: 4. CDR3 in amino acids: CASGGDSYTEAFF. As DNA, the CDR3 is TGTGCTAGTGGAGGGGACAGCTACACTGAAGCTTTCTTT.

V usage is TRBV27 and J usage is TRBJ2-7, with D unclear. Trimming took off 2 bases at V and 2 bases at J, with 7 bases between the two ends. CDR1 is MNHEY and CDR2 is SMNVEV in the germline V gene (reference sequence). This CDR3 is built from 13 residues. The CDR3 nucleotides read TGTGCCAGCAGTTTAACACCCACCTACGAGCAGTACTTC. It codes for CASSLTPTYEQYF.

The rearrangement links TRBV7-3 to TRBJ2-1, with 11 bases that match TRBD2. Germline V gene data show CDR1 as SGHTA and CDR2 as FQGTGA. The CDR3 sequence is 14 residues long. The V gene end was trimmed by 4 bases and the J gene end by 4 bases; junction bases not matched to a gene: 0. In DNA, the CDR3 is TGTGCCAGCAGCTGGACTAGCGGGTACAATGAGCAGTTCTTC. Encoded protein: CASSWTSGYNEQFF. The whole variable domain, filled in from reference TRBV7-3 and TRBJ2-1, reads GAGVSQTPSNKVTEKGKYVELRCDPISGHTALYWYRQSLGQGPEFLIYFQGTGAADDSGLPNDRFFAVRPEGSVSTLKIQRTERGDSAVYLCASSWTSGYNEQFFGPGTRLTVL.

The V call is TRBV4-1, the J call TRBJ1-2; D may be TRBD1 (6 bases). CDR3 length equals 15 residues. V gave up 1 base and J gave up 4 bases, with 13 bases separating them. Germline values: CDR1 MGHRA, CDR2 YSYEKL. The CDR3 sequence: CASSQGNSDSYGYTF. CDR3 DNA: TGCGCCAGCAGCCAAGGAAATTCGGACAGCTATGGCTACACCTTC.